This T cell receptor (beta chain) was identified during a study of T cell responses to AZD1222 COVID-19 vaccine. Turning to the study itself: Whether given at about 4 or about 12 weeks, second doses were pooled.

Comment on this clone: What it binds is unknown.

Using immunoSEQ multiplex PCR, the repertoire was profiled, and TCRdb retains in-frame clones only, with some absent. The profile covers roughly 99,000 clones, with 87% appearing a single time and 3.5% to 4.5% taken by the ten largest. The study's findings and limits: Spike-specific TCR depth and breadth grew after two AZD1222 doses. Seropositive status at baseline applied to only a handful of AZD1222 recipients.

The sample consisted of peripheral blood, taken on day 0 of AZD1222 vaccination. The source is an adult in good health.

In DNA, the CDR3 is TGTGCCAGCAGCTCCGTTATGATGAACACTGAAGCTTTCTTT. This encodes CASSSVMMNTEAFF. The chain links TRBV7-9 to TRBJ1-1; unclear D gene. With 4 bases removed from V and 0 bases from J, the gap between germline ends came to 9 bases. This CDR3 has 14 residues. In germline, CDR1 is SEHNR, CDR2 FQNEAQ (reference sequence).